This T cell receptor beta chain was retrieved from a study of blood T cell repertoires in COVID-19. As for the study in general: The United States, Italy and Spain supplied acute and convalescent COVID-19 samples. From T cells, B-cell-depleted T cells, or PBMCs came the material, which was cDNA or gDNA.

The CDR3 spans 16 residues. Germline V gene sequence: CDR1 SEHNR, CDR2 FQNEAQ (reference sequence). Germline trimming cut 1 base from V and 7 bases from J; bases unmatched to any gene: 9. Study processing details: Estimates of nucleated cell counts were drawn from the amplification of reference gene primers. TCRdb keeps only in-frame clones here, not all; method: immunoSEQ multiplex PCR. Clonal size and the V and J genes are those of that table, whereas D and trimming came from the DNA. The profile shows 120,000 to 150,000 clones, about 70% of them singletons. Specimen: peripheral blood. This chain connects TRBV7-9 to TRBJ2-1, with TRBD2 identical over 8 bases. The clonotype comes from a man at least 80 years old with acute or convalescent COVID-19. The CDR3 region is CASSLVAGGARNEQFF. The CDR3 nucleotides are TGTGCCAGCAGCTTAGTAGCCGGGGGGGCCAGGAATGAGCAGTTCTTC.